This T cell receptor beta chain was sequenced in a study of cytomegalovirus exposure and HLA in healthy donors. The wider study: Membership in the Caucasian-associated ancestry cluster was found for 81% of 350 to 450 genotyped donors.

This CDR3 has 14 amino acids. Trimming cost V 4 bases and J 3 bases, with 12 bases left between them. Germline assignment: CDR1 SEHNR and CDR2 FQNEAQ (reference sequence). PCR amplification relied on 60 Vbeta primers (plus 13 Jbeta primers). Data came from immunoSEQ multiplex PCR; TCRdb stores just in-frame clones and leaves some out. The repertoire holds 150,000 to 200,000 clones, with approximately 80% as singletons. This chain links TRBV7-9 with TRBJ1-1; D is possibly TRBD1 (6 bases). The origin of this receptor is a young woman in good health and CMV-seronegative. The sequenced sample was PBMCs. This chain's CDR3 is CASSSPQGHTEAFF. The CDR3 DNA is TGTGCCAGCAGCTCCCCACAGGGACACACTGAAGCTTTCTTT.